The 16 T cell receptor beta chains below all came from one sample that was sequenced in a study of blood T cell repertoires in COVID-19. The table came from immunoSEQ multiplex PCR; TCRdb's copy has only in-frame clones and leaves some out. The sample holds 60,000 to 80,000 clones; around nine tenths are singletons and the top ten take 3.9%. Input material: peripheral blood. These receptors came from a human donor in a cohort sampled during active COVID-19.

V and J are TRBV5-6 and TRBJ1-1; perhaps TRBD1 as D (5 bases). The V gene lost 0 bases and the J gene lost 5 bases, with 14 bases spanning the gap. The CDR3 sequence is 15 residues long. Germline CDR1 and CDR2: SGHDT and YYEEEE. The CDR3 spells CASSLVNQGGTEAFF. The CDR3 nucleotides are TGTGCCAGCAGCTTGGTTAATCAGGGAGGGACTGAAGCTTTCTTT.

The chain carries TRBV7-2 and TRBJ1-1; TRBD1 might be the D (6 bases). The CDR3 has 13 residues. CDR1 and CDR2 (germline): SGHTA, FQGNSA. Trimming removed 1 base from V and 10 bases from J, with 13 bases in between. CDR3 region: CASSLDNRAGAFF. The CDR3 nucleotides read TGTGCCAGCAGCTTAGATAACAGGGCGGGAGCTTTCTTT.

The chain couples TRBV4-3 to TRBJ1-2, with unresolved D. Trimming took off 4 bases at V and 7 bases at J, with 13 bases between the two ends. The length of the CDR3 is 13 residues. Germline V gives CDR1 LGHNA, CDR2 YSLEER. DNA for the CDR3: TGCGCCAGCAGCCGAGAAGCGAGGGCTGGCTACACCTTC. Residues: CASSREARAGYTF.

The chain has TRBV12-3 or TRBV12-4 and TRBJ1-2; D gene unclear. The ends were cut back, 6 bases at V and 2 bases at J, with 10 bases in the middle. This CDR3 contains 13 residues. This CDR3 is CASSITVNYGYTF. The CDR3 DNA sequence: TGTGCCAGCAGCATTACAGTGAACTATGGCTACACCTTC.

CDR3 sequence (DNA): TGTGCCAGCAGTGAGGCGGGCTCCAGGACGGAGACCCAGTACTTC. Translated, it gives CASSEAGSRTETQYF. The genes are TRBV2 and TRBJ2-5; tentatively, D is TRBD2 (5 bases). Trimming took 3 bases from V and 5 from J, leaving 16 bases between them. The germline CDR1 and CDR2 sequences are SNHLY and FYNNEI. CDR3 length: 15 residues.

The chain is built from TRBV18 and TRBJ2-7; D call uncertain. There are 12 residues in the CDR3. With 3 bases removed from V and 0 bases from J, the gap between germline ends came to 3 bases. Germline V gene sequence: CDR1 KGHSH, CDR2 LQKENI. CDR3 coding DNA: TGTGCCAGCTCACCCCACTCCTACGAGCAGTACTTC. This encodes CASSPHSYEQYF.

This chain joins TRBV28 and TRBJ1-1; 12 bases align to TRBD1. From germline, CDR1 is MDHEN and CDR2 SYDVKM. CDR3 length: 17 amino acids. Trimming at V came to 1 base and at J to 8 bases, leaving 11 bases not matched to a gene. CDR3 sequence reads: CASSLYPPGTGGAEAFF. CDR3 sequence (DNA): TGTGCCAGCAGTTTATATCCCCCCGGGACAGGGGGCGCGGAAGCTTTCTTT. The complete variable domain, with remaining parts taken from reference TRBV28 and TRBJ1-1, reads DVKVTQSSRYLVKRTGEKVFLECVQDMDHENMFWYRQDPGLGLRLIYFSYDVKMKEKGDIPEGYSVSREKKERFSLILESASTNQTSMYLCASSLYPPGTGGAEAFFGQGTRLTVV.

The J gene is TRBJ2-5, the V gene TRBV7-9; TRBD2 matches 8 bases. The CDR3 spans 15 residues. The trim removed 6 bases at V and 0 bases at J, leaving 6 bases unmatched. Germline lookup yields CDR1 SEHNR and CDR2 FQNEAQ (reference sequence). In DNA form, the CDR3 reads TGTGCCAGCAGGAGGCGGGGGGACTACCAAGAGACCCAGTACTTC. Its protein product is CASRRRGDYQETQYF.

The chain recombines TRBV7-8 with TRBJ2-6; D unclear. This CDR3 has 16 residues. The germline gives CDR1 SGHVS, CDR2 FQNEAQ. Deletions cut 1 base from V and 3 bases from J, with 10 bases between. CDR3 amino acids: CASSLVGASGANVLTF. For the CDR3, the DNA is TGTGCCAGCAGCTTAGTTGGAGCGAGTGGGGCCAACGTCCTGACTTTC.

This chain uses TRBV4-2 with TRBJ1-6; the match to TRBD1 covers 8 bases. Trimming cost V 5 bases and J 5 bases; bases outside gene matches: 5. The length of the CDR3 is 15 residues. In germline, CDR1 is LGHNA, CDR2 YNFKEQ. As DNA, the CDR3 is TGTGCCAGCAGCAAGGGACAGGTCAATAATTCACCCCTCCACTTT. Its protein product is CASSKGQVNNSPLHF.

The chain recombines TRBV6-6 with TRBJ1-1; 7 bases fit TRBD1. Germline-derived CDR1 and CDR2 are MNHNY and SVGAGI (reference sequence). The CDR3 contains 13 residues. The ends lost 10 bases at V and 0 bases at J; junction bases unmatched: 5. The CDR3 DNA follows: TGTGCCACCTCAGGGGGATTGAACACTGAAGCTTTCTTT. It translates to CATSGGLNTEAFF.

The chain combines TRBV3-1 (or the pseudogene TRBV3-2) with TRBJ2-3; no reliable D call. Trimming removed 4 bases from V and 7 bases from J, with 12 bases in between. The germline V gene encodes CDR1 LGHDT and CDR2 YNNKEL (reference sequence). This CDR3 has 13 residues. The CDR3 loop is CASSPMTGNTQYF. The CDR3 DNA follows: TGTGCCAGCAGCCCAATGACTGGAAATACGCAGTATTTT.

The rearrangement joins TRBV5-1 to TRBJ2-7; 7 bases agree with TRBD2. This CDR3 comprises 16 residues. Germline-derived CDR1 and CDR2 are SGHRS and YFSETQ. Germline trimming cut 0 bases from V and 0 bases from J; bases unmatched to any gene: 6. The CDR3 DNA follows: TGCGCCAGCAGCTTGGCCCCTAGCGGCGCCTCCTACGAGCAGTACTTC. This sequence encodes CASSLAPSGASYEQYF.

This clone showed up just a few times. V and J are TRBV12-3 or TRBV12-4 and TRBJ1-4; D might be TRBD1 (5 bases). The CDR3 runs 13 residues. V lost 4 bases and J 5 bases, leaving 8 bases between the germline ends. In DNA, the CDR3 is TGTGCCAGCAGTTCGACAGAGAATGAAAAACTGTTTTTT. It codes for CASSSTENEKLFF.

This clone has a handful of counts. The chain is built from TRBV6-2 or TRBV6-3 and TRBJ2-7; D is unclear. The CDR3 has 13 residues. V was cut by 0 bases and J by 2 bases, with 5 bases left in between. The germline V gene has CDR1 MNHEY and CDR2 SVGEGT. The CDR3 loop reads CASSYSTTYEQYF. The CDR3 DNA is TGTGCCAGCAGTTACTCTACAACCTACGAGCAGTACTTC.

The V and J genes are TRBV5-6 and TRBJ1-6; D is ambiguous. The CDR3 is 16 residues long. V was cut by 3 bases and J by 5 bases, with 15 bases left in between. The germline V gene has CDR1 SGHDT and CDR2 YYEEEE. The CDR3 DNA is TGTGCCAGCAGCTCCGAGGAGGGTCTTGATAATTCACCCCTCCACTTT. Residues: CASSSEEGLDNSPLHF.